The 14 T cell receptor beta chains below were found in one sample sequenced in a study of T cell clonality in common variable immunodeficiency. The study, taken as a whole, reports: Common variable immunodeficiency TCR beta sequences reportedly had fewer deletions and N-nucleotide insertions.

Using immunoSEQ multiplex PCR, the repertoire was profiled, and TCRdb retains in-frame clones only, with some absent. The sample counts 30,000 to 40,000 clones, none seen once; the ten largest own around 30%. Antigens for these TCRs are unknown. Sequencing was performed on peripheral blood mononuclear cells. Receptors were obtained from a human donor with common variable immunodeficiency.

A few counts support this clone. The sequence runs out 3 residues before the end of the CDR3; the remainder is reconstructed from the germline J gene. The chain is built from TRBV7-2 and TRBJ2-7, with D possibly being TRBD1 (5 bases). Germline V gives CDR1 SGHTA, CDR2 FQGNSA. This CDR3 spans 14 amino acids. Deletions cut 1 base from V and 2 bases from J, with 9 bases between. This chain's CDR3 is CASSLDRTTYEQYF. CDR3 bases read: TGTGCCAGCAGCTTAGACAGGACCACCTACGAG. Together with reference TRBV7-2 and TRBJ2-7, the CDR3 gives the full variable domain: GAGVSQSPSNKVTEKGKDVELRCDPISGHTALYWYRQSLGQGLEFLIYFQGNSAPDKSGLPSDRFSAERTGGSVSTLTIQRTQQEDSAVYLCASSLDRTTYEQYFGPGTRLTVT.

This clone came up many times. The CDR3 extends 3 residues past the end of the read, so its final part is completed from the germline J gene. The rearrangement uses TRBV12-3 or TRBV12-4 and TRBJ2-2; 7 nucleotides line up with TRBD1. V gave up 6 bases and J gave up 5 bases; unmatched junction bases: 6. The CDR3 contains 14 residues. CDR3 sequence: CASRPGTATGELFF. The part of the CDR3 DNA that was read is TGTGCCAGCAGACCAGGGACAGCTACCGGGGAG.

On this clone: The read ends 3 residues before the CDR3 terminus; that terminus is restored from the germline J gene. V usage is TRBV19 and J usage is TRBJ2-3, with 7 nucleotides matching TRBD1. Looked up from germline, CDR1 is LNHDA and CDR2 is SQIVND (reference sequence). J gave up 0 bases and V 7 bases, and 10 bases lay outside the gene matches. The CDR3 extends over 16 amino acids. The DNA read from the CDR3 is TGTGCCAGTACTTCCTGGGACAGACCTAGCACAGATACG. Residues: CASTSWDRPSTDT. The full CDR3 protein is CASTSWDRPSTDTQYF.

A word on this clone: The read gets to within 3 residues of the CDR3 end, and the germline J gene fills in the rest. The V and J genes are TRBV19 and TRBJ2-3; D perhaps matches TRBD1 (6 bases). The germline V gene encodes CDR1 LNHDA and CDR2 SQIVND (reference sequence). The CDR3 contains 12 residues. CDR3 protein: CASSLRDKAQYF. CDR3 DNA (partial): TGTGCCAGTAGTCTCCGGGACAAAGCG.

Concerning this clone itself: The read falls 3 residues short of the CDR3 end, and the missing part is taken from the germline J gene. The genes are TRBV19 and TRBJ2-7; D perhaps matches TRBD2 (6 bases). Germline lookup yields CDR1 LNHDA and CDR2 SQIVND (reference sequence). The CDR3 is made up of 15 amino acids. V was clipped by 5 bases and J by 2 bases, with 16 bases between them. The sequenced part of the CDR3 DNA is TGTGCCAGTAGTGTAGGCCCGGGACTCACCTACGAG. Amino acids: CASSVGPGLTYE. The CDR3, in full, reads CASSVGPGLTYEQYF. Looking up the rest from reference TRBV19 and TRBJ2-7 gives the full variable domain: DGGITQSPKYLFRKEGQNVTLSCEQNLNHDAMYWYRQDPGQGLRLIYYSQIVNDFQKGDIAEGYSVSREKKESFPLTVTSAQKNPTAFYLCASSVGPGLTYEQYFGPGTRLTVT.

In this sample, this clone turned up a few times. Coverage ceases 3 residues before the CDR3 finishes, and the germline J gene fills in the end. The V gene is TRBV7-2, the J gene TRBJ2-7, with 7 bases that match TRBD2. CDR3 size: 14 residues. The J segment lost 2 bases and the V segment lost 3 bases, leaving 4 bases of the junction unmatched. Germline V lookup: CDR1 SGHTA, CDR2 FQGNSA. The chain's CDR3 is CASSFMGGTYEQYF. Partial CDR3 DNA: TGTGCCAGCAGCTTCATGGGGGGGACCTACGAG.

In this sample, this clone turned up a few times. The CDR3 goes on 3 residues after the read ends, and that part is filled in from the germline J gene. The chain links TRBV5-1 to TRBJ2-7, with D maybe TRBD1 (5 bases). This CDR3 spans 13 amino acids. The V gene lost 4 bases and the J gene lost 6 bases, with 14 bases spanning the gap. The germline gives CDR1 SGHRS, CDR2 YFSETQ. CDR3 sequence: CASSEQADGEQYF. The sequenced part of the CDR3 DNA is TGCGCCAGCAGCGAACAGGCGGACGGCGAG.

This clone has more than one count but fewer than ten. From the germline J gene comes the end of the CDR3, since the read stops 3 residues before it. The chain employs TRBV7-6 and TRBJ2-1; 10 nucleotides align to TRBD2. The CDR3 consists of 17 residues. The trim removed 1 base at V and 4 bases at J, leaving 7 bases unmatched. Germline CDR1 and CDR2: SGHVS and FNYEAQ. The covered CDR3 bases are TGTGCCAGCAGCTTAGGGTTCAGCGGGAGGGGATACAATGAG. It encodes CASSLGFSGRGYNE. The full CDR3 reads CASSLGFSGRGYNEQFF.

Of note for this clone: Sequencing ends 3 residues short of the CDR3 end; the germline J gene provides the rest. V and J are TRBV5-1 and TRBJ2-2, with TRBD1 matching over 8 bases. Germline-derived CDR1 and CDR2 are SGHRS and YFSETQ. The CDR3 contains 16 residues. The trim removed 4 bases at V and 6 bases at J, leaving 11 bases unmatched. The sequenced part of the CDR3 DNA is TGCGCCAGCAGCCTCCGGGCCGGGACAGGAGCCGGGGAG. Translating it yields CASSLRAGTGAGE. The entire CDR3 is CASSLRAGTGAGELFF.

Here the CDR3 reads CAWNRPGLAHSYEQYF. CDR3 DNA, as far as it was read: TGTGCCTGGAACCGCCCGGGACTAGCGCACTCCTACGAG. The chain carries TRBV30 and TRBJ2-7; 10 nucleotides match TRBD2. Sequencing ends 3 residues short of the CDR3 end; the germline J gene provides the rest. CDR1 is GTSNPN and CDR2 is SVGIG in the germline V gene (reference sequence). V gave up 4 bases and J gave up 0 bases; unmatched junction bases: 9. There are 16 residues in the CDR3.

This clone was seen many times. The CDR3 end falls 3 residues outside the read, so it is completed with the germline J gene. This chain uses TRBV19 with TRBJ2-5; D is unresolved. Trimming stripped 5 bases from V and 1 base from J, with 14 bases between. Germline assignment: CDR1 LNHDA and CDR2 SQIVND (reference sequence). The CDR3 runs to 15 residues. The covered CDR3 bases are TGTGCCAGTAGTGCCGCGGAAGTACCCCAAGAGACC. Protein sequence: CASSAAEVPQET. The full CDR3 protein reads CASSAAEVPQETQYF. Full variable domain (rest looked up from reference TRBV19 and TRBJ2-5): DGGITQSPKYLFRKEGQNVTLSCEQNLNHDAMYWYRQDPGQGLRLIYYSQIVNDFQKGDIAEGYSVSREKKESFPLTVTSAQKNPTAFYLCASSAAEVPQETQYFGPGTRLLVL.

The table lists this clone with many counts. The read stops 3 residues short of the end of the CDR3; the missing end is completed from the germline J gene. The chain combines TRBV5-1 with TRBJ1-1; 9 bases map to TRBD1. V dropped 4 bases and J dropped 2; count of bases not matched to a gene: 12. The CDR3 length is 17 residues. The V gene's germline CDR1 is SGHRS and CDR2 YFSETQ. CDR3 in amino acids: CASSRTGALRSNTEAFF. The part of the CDR3 DNA that was read is TGCGCCAGCAGCCGGACAGGGGCCCTCCGGTCAAACACTGAA.

Many counts were recorded for this clone. Sequencing ends 3 residues short of the CDR3 end; the germline J gene provides the rest. The gene calls are TRBV18 and TRBJ1-1; possible D gene TRBD1, 5 bases. Per germline, CDR1 KGHSH and CDR2 LQKENI. This CDR3 is 13 amino acids long. CDR3 bases read: TGTGCCAGCTCACCACTTACCAGGGTCGAT. Protein sequence: CASSPLTRVD. The full CDR3 is CASSPLTRVDAFF.

This clone occurred many times. The read terminates 3 residues ahead of where the CDR3 ends, so the germline J gene completes it. The chain combines TRBV20-1 with TRBJ1-5; possible D gene TRBD1, 5 bases. The V and J ends lost 6 bases and 4 bases respectively, with 16 bases between them. Germline V lookup: CDR1 DFQATT, CDR2 SNEGSKA (reference sequence). The CDR3 consists of 14 residues. The CDR3 reads CSAYQTELNQPQHF. The part of the CDR3 DNA that was read is TGCAGTGCATATCAGACAGAACTAAATCAGCCC.